The clone carrying this TCR beta chain was observed a handful of times. The target antigen is unknown. These data are taken from a study of cytomegalovirus exposure and HLA in healthy donors. Study-wide findings and caveats: Later analysis identified a missense DCLRE1C variant that was linked to TCR beta V- and J-gene trimming.

The PCR was carried out with 60 Vbeta primers and 13 Jbeta primers. Authors' data handling: A follow-up analysis tallied tens of millions of unique TCR beta chains, 8.5 million to 14 million shared. The data were produced by immunoSEQ multiplex PCR, yet TCRdb's version contains in-frame clones alone and is incomplete. V, J and clone size are taken as reported in that table, and D and trimming were inferred from the DNA itself. The sample has over 120,000 clones, approximately 82% seen once. V gave up 3 bases and J gave up 0 bases; unmatched junction bases: 12. The CDR3 is 19 amino acids. CDR1 and CDR2 (germline): LGHNA, YSLEER.

The source of this sequence is a woman aged 55-75 years in good health and CMV-seropositive. The material sequenced was PBMCs. This chain connects TRBV4-3 to TRBJ2-2; 8 bases map to TRBD2. The CDR3 DNA is TGCGCCAGCAGCCACCATCACGGGGGGGTTGCCGCGAACACCGGGGAGCTGTTTTTT. It encodes CASSHHHGGVAANTGELFF.